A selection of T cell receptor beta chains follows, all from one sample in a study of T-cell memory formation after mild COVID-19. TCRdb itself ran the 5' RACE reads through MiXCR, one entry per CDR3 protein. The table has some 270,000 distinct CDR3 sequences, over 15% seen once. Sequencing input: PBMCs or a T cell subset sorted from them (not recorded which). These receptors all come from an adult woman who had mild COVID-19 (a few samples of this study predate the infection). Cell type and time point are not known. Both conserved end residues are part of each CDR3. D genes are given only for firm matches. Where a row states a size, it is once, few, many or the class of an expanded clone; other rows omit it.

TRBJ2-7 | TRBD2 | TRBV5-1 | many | TGCGCCAGCAGCTTGAGCCTAGCGGGATCCTACGAGCAGTACTTC | CASSLSLAGSYEQYF
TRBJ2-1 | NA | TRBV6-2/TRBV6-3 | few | TGTGCCAGCACTCCCACCCGCGGAGAGCCGTTCTTC | CASTPTRGEPFF
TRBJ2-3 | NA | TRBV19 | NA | TGTGCCAGTAGTATAAGCCGGTATATCACAGATACGCAGTATTTT | CASSISRYITDTQYF
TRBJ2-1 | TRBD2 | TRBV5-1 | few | TGCGCCAGCAGCTTGGGGGTAGCGGGGGACAATGAGCAGTTCTTC | CASSLGVAGDNEQFF
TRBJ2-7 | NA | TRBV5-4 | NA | TGTGCCAGCAGCCGCGGGACAAATTACGAGCAGTACTTC | CASSRGTNYEQYF
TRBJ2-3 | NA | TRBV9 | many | TGTGCCAGCAGCCCTCGACAGGCCTCTAGCACAGATACGCAGTATTTT | CASSPRQASSTDTQYF
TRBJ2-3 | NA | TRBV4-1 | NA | TGCGCCAGCAGCCAAGAGGAAGGGGCCCTGGGCTGGAGTACGAAGTATTTT | CASSQEEGALGWSTKYF
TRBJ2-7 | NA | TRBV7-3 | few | TGTGCCAGCAGCTCTGGGCCCGAGAGCTCCTACGAGCAGTACTTC | CASSSGPESSYEQYF
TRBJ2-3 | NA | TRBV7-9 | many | TGTGCCAGCAGCCCCAGTAGGGATACGCAGTATTTT | CASSPSRDTQYF
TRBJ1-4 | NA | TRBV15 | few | TGTGCCACCAGGTCAGGACTGAATGAAAAACTGTTTTTT | CATRSGLNEKLFF
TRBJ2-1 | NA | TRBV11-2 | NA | TGTGCCAGCAGCTTCTATGACAATGAGCAGTTCTTC | CASSFYDNEQFF
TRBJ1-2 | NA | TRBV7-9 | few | TGTGCCAGCAGCTTAAGGGCAGGGGACTATGGCTACACCTTC | CASSLRAGDYGYTF
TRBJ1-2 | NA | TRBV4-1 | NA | TGCGCCAGCAGCCAAGAATTTCGCAGGCCCTCTCGAGACTATGGCTACACCTTC | CASSQEFRRPSRDYGYTF
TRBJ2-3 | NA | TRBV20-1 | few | TGCAGTGCTAGCCTTACTAGCTCTACAGATACGCAGTATTTT | CSASLTSSTDTQYF
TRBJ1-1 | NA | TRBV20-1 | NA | TGCAGTGCTAGATTCCCGATGAACACTGAAGCTTTCTTT | CSARFPMNTEAFF
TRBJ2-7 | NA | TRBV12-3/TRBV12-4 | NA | TGTGCCAGCAGTTCCAAGTCGGCTAGGAGGGAGCAGTACTTC | CASSSKSARREQYF
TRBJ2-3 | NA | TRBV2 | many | TGTGCCAGCAGTGACGCATTCCGGGGGGCCACAGATACGCAGTATTTT | CASSDAFRGATDTQYF
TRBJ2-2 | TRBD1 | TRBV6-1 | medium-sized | TGTGCCAGGGGACAGGGTAACACCGGGGAGCTGTTTTTT | CARGQGNTGELFF
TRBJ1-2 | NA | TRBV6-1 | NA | TGTGCCAGCACTCTCGCGACGGGAGACCACTATGGCTACACCTTC | CASTLATGDHYGYTF
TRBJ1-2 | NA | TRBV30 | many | TGTGCCTGGAGTGTACTTTCGACAGGAGATGGCTACACCTTC | CAWSVLSTGDGYTF
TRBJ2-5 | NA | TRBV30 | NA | TGTGCCTGGAGTATTCTCGTAAGGGGGCAAGAGACCCAGTACTTC | CAWSILVRGQETQYF
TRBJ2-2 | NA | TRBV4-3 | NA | TGCGCCAGCAGCCAAGAGTCCCTCGGGCGGGAGCTGTTTTTT | CASSQESLGRELFF
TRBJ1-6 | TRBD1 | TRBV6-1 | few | TGTGCCAGCAGTGTCCAAGACAGGGAAGCTTATTCACCCCTCCACTTT | CASSVQDREAYSPLHF
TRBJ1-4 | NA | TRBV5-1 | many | TGCGCCAGCAGCTTTGGGCGGAAACTGTTTTTT | CASSFGRKLFF
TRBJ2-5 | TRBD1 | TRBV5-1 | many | TGCGCCAGCAGCACCGGACAGGGACGAGAGACCCAGTACTTC | CASSTGQGRETQYF
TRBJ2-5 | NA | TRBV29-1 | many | TGCAGCGTTGTTGGGGGATCCAAAGAGACCCAGTACTTC | CSVVGGSKETQYF
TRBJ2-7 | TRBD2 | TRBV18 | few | TGTGCCAGCTCACAATCTAGCGGGGGGACTACCTCCTACGAGCAGTACTTC | CASSQSSGGTTSYEQYF
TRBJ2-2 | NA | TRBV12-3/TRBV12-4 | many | TGTGCCAGCAGTCGATCCGGGGCGTCCGGGGAGCTGTTTTTT | CASSRSGASGELFF
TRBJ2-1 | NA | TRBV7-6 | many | TGTGCCAGCAGCCCCCGTTGGGGCACCTACAATGAGCAGTTCTTC | CASSPRWGTYNEQFF
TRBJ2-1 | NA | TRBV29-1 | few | TGCAGCGTTGAGGGCGGAAGCTCCTACAATGAGCAGTTCTTC | CSVEGGSSYNEQFF
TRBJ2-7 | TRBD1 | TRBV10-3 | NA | TGTGCCACCTACGCCGGGACAGTAACCTACGAGCAGTACTTC | CATYAGTVTYEQYF
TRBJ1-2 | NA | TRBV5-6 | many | TGCGCCAGCAGCTTGGGCCCTAACTATGGCTACACCTTC | CASSLGPNYGYTF
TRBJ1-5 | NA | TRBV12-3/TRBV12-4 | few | TGTGCCAGCAGTTCAGGGGGCAATCAGCCCCAGCATTTT | CASSSGGNQPQHF
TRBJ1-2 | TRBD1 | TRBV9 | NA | TGTGCCAGCAGCGGCGTCCGACAGGGTACCTATGGCTACACCTTC | CASSGVRQGTYGYTF
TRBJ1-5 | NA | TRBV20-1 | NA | TGCAGTGCGGAAGACAGCACAGGCTTCAATCAGCCCCAGCATTTT | CSAEDSTGFNQPQHF
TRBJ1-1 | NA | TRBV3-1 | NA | TGTGCCAGCAGTTCGGAGGATATCACTGAAGCTTTCTTT | CASSSEDITEAFF
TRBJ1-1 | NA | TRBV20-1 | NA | TGCAGGGGTTCCCCGGGTTTTACCACTGAAGCTTTCTTT | CRGSPGFTTEAFF
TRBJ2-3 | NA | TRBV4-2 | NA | TGTGCCAGCAGCCAAGATCCAGGGAGCACAGATACGCAGTATTTT | CASSQDPGSTDTQYF
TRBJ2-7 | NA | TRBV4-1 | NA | TGCGCCAGCAGAAGGCAGGACAACTCCTACGAGCAGTACTTC | CASRRQDNSYEQYF
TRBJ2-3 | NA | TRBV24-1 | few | TGTGCCACCAGTGACCCCGGGACTCCTAAGGCTACGCAGTATTTT | CATSDPGTPKATQYF
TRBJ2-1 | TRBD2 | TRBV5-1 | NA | TGCGCCACCCTCGCAGCGGGGTCGAATGAGCAGTTCTTC | CATLAAGSNEQFF
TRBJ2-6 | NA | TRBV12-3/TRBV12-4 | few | TGTGCCAGCAAACCTCGGGCTGGGGCCAACGTCCTGACTTTC | CASKPRAGANVLTF
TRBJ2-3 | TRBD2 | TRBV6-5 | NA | TGTGCCAGCATCTCCCGAGCGGGACTAAAGTATTTT | CASISRAGLKYF
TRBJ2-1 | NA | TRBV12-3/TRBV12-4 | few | TGTGCCAGCAGTTTACATAGAGGCCTAGGGAGCAATGAGCAGTTCTTC | CASSLHRGLGSNEQFF
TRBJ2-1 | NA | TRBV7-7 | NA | TGTGCCAGCAGCCTAGGGGGGGGCAATGAGCAGTTCTTC | CASSLGGGNEQFF
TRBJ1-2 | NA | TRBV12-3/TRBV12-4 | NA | TGTGCCATTCTGCTCATAGGGGCGGGGTATGGCTACACCTTC | CAILLIGAGYGYTF
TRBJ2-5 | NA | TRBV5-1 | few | TGCGCCAGCAGCCCCGGGACTTTTGGAGAGACCCAGTACTTC | CASSPGTFGETQYF
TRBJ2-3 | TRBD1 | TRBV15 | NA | TGTGCCACCAGCAAAGGACAGGGGAGGTGGGCAGATACGCAGTATTTT | CATSKGQGRWADTQYF